The entry that follows covers one TCR beta chain sequence. These data belong to a study of control samples from healthy donors and cancer patients. The germline V and J ends were trimmed by 0 bases and 5 bases, with 6 bases remaining between them. Per the germline V gene, CDR1 is SGHRS and CDR2 is YFSETQ. The CDR3 spans 13 residues. TCRdb's table, derived via immunoSEQ multiplex PCR, lists solely in-frame clones and lacks some. The sample includes 95,000 to 150,000 clones, about nine tenths of them seen just once. The source of this sequence is a man aged 40-49 years in good health. The source material was blood. The chain has TRBV5-1 and TRBJ1-3; D is ambiguous. CDR3 DNA sequence: TGCGCCAGCAGCTTGGGACTTAGAAACACCATATATTTT. Translation: CASSLGLRNTIYF.